This record covers a single TCR beta chain. The PCR contained 60 Vbeta and 13 Jbeta primers. Clones were sequenced by immunoSEQ multiplex PCR, and TCRdb holds only the in-frame ones, with some missing. The table includes roughly 110,000 clones, over 55% detected once. This sample is part of a study of cytomegalovirus exposure and HLA in healthy donors. The CDR3 spans 13 residues. The germline CDR1 and CDR2 sequences are GTSNPN and SVGIG (reference sequence). V was shortened by 5 bases and J by 0 bases, with 8 bases between the two germline ends. J is TRBJ1-3 and V is TRBV30; no firm D call. This TCR derives from a female donor in good health and CMV-seronegative. Sequencing was done on a sample of PBMCs. The CDR3 bases are TGTGCCTGGGACTCCTCCTCTGGAAACACCATATATTTT. Residues: CAWDSSSGNTIYF.